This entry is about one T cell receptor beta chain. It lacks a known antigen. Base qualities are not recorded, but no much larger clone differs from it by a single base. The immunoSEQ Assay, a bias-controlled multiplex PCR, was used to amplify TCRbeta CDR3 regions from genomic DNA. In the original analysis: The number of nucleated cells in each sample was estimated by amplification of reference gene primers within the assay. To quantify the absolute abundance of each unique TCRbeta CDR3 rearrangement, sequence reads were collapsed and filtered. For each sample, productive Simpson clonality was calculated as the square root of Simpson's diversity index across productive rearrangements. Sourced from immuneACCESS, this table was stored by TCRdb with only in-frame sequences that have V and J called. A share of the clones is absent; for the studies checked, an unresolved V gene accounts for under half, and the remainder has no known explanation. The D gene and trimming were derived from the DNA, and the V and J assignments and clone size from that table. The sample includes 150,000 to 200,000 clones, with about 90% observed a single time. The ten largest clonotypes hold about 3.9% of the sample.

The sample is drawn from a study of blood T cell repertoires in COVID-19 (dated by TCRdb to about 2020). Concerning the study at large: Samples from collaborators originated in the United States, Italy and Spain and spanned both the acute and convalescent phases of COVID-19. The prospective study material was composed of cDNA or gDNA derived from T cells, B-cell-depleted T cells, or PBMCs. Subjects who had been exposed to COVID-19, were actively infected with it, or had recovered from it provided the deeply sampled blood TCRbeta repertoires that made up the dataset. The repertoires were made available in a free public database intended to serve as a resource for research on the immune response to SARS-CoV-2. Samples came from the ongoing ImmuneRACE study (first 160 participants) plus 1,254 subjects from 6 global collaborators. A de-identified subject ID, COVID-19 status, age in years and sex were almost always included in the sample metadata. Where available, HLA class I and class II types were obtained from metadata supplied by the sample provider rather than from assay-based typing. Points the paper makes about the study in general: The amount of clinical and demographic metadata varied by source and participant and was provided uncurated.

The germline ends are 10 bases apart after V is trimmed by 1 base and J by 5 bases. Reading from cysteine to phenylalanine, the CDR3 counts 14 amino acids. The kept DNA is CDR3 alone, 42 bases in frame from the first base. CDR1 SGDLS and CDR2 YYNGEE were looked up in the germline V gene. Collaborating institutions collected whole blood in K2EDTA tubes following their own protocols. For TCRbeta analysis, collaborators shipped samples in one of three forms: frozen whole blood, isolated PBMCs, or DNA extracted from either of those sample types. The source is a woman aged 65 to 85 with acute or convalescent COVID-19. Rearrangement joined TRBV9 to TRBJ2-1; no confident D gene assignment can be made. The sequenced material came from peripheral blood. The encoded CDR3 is CASSVQVFNNEQFF. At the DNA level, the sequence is TGTGCCAGCAGCGTACAGGTTTTCAACAATGAGCAGTTCTTC.